The present TCR beta chain was sequenced within a study of blood T cell repertoires in COVID-19. Germline V gene sequence: CDR1 SGHVS, CDR2 FQNEAQ. V was pared by 1 base and J by 3 bases, with 2 bases of the junction left unmatched. The CDR3 is made up of 15 amino acids. The assay was immunoSEQ multiplex PCR, and TCRdb's table has in-frame clones only and misses some. Altogether 95,000 to 150,000 clones are present, about 80% being singletons, with the ten largest covering roughly 16%. The sequenced sample was peripheral blood. The V gene is TRBV7-8, the J gene TRBJ2-7; 11 positions agree with TRBD2. The TCR originated in a man in his sixties with active or convalescent COVID-19. The CDR3 here is CASSLGLAGGYEQYF. The CDR3 DNA reads as TGTGCCAGCAGCTTAGGCCTAGCGGGGGGCTACGAGCAGTACTTC.